Listed here are 30 T cell receptor beta chains from one sample, sequenced in a study of CD4 T cells in relation to SARS-CoV-2 and coronaviruses. The data were produced by immunoSEQ multiplex PCR, yet TCRdb's version contains in-frame clones alone and is incomplete. The sample lists 16,000 or so clones, about 78% occurring once. The unexposed donors gave CD4+ T cells in about 2010-2019, prior to COVID-19. After ten to eleven days of culture, CD4+ T cells were isolated. No antigens are known for them. What was sequenced was CD4+ T cells from PBMCs, cultured in vitro. These receptor sequences come from a human donor in good health.

This chain connects TRBV29-1 to TRBJ1-2; 8 nucleotides align to TRBD1. CDR1 SQVTM and CDR2 ANQGSEA come from the germline V gene. V was clipped by 0 bases and J by 3 bases; unmatched bases: 12. The CDR3 runs to 17 residues. This CDR3 reads CSVEDQRETGAHYGYTF. The CDR3 DNA sequence: TGCAGCGTTGAAGACCAAAGAGAGACAGGGGCTCACTATGGCTACACCTTC.

This chain joins TRBV5-4 and TRBJ2-7; 10 bases line up with TRBD2. V lost 6 bases, J lost 5 bases, and 5 bases stayed unmatched. Germline loops: CDR1 SGHNT, CDR2 YYREEE (reference sequence). This CDR3 contains 13 residues. Here the CDR3 DNA reads TGTGCCAGCACTAGCGGGAGTACCGACGAGCAGTACTTC. Its protein is CASTSGSTDEQYF.

This clone was detected a few times. The chain employs TRBV12-3 or TRBV12-4 and TRBJ1-1; D remains ambiguous. CDR3 size: 13 residues. V gave up 0 bases and J gave up 2 bases, with 4 bases separating them. The CDR3 sequence: CASSLARNTEAFF. CDR3 nucleotides: TGTGCCAGCAGTTTAGCTCGAAACACTGAAGCTTTCTTT.

This clone has a single count. V gene TRBV29-1 combines with J gene TRBJ2-1; 7 nucleotides line up with TRBD2. This CDR3 has 14 amino acids. Germline V lookup: CDR1 SQVTM, CDR2 ANQGSEA. J gave up 3 bases and V 3 bases, and 5 bases lay outside the gene matches. The CDR3 DNA sequence: TGCAGCGTTGACGGCGGGAGCTTCTACAATGAGCAGTTCTTC. It encodes CSVDGGSFYNEQFF.

This sequence joins TRBV3-1 (or the pseudogene TRBV3-2) and TRBJ2-3; no firm D call. V lost 3 bases, J lost 4 bases, and 11 bases lay in between. CDR1 is LGHDT and CDR2 is YNNKEL in the germline V gene (reference sequence). The CDR3 spans 14 residues. CDR3 in amino acids: CASSHPDLPDTQYF. The DNA for the CDR3 is TGTGCCAGCAGCCACCCTGATCTCCCAGATACGCAGTATTTT.

The CDR3, as DNA: TGTGCCAGCCGTTGGGATGCTCGGAACACTGAAGCTTTCTTT. Its translation is CASRWDARNTEAFF. This sequence joins TRBV27 and TRBJ1-1; no clear D. The CDR3 covers 14 residues. Germline assignment: CDR1 MNHEY and CDR2 SMNVEV (reference sequence). The V end lost 8 bases, the J end lost 1 base, and 14 bases lay between the germline ends.

The rearrangement uses TRBV4-1 and TRBJ1-1; a weak D match, TRBD1 (5 bases). There are 15 residues in the CDR3. The V end lost 1 base, the J end lost 2 bases, and 11 bases lay between the germline ends. Germline V gene sequence: CDR1 MGHRA, CDR2 YSYEKL. This CDR3 reads CASSQVEGVNTEAFF. The DNA for the CDR3 is TGCGCCAGCAGCCAAGTTGAAGGGGTCAACACTGAAGCTTTCTTT.

V is TRBV28 and J is TRBJ2-1; D is undetermined. The CDR3 is 15 amino acids. Trimming cost V 3 bases and J 5 bases, with 14 bases left between them. Germline-derived CDR1 and CDR2 are MDHEN and SYDVKM. CDR3 nucleotides: TGTGCCAGCAGTTTCCCGGGCGCCTATAACAATGAGCAGTTCTTC. Translation gives CASSFPGAYNNEQFF.

J is TRBJ1-4 and V is TRBV10-3, with D perhaps matching TRBD1 (6 bases). Trimming removed 11 bases from V and 3 bases from J, with 16 bases in between. From germline, CDR1 is ENHRY and CDR2 SYGVKD. The CDR3 consists of 14 residues. This chain's CDR3 is CAAGTLTSNEKLFF. CDR3 sequence (DNA): TGTGCCGCCGGGACATTGACCTCTAATGAAAAACTGTTTTTT.

The genes are TRBV5-1 and TRBJ2-3; 12 nucleotides line up with TRBD1. The CDR3 has 18 residues. J lost 4 bases, V lost 0 bases, and 9 bases had no gene match. In germline, CDR1 is SGHRS, CDR2 YFSETQ. The CDR3 sequence is CASSLAGPGQGAADTQYF. The CDR3 coding sequence is TGCGCCAGCAGCTTGGCCGGCCCGGGACAGGGGGCTGCAGATACGCAGTATTTT.

This clone came up once. The CDR3, as DNA: TGTGCCAGCAGCTTAGTGCTACAGGGTGGCGGGGAGCTGTTTTTT. Its translation is CASSLVLQGGGELFF. The chain employs TRBV7-6 and TRBJ2-2; perhaps TRBD1 as D (6 bases). CDR3 length: 15 residues. V was cut by 1 base and J by 7 bases, with 13 bases left in between. Germline CDR1 and CDR2: SGHVS and FNYEAQ.

The rearrangement links TRBV18 to TRBJ1-1, with a possible D match to TRBD1 (5 bases). Germline lookup yields CDR1 KGHSH and CDR2 LQKENI. Trimming took off 3 bases at V and 1 base at J, with 15 bases between the two ends. The CDR3 extends over 16 amino acids. The CDR3 here is CASSPWGRQRNTEAFF. The DNA for the CDR3 is TGTGCCAGCTCACCCTGGGGACGCCAGAGGAACACTGAAGCTTTCTTT.

The rearrangement links TRBV7-2 to TRBJ2-2; TRBD2 matches at 11 bases. V was pared by 0 bases and J by 4 bases, with 1 base of the junction left unmatched. The CDR3 extends over 16 amino acids. The V gene's germline CDR1 is SGHTA and CDR2 FQGNSA. The CDR3 sequence is CASSLALAGVTGELFF. For the CDR3, the DNA is TGTGCCAGCAGCTTAGCACTAGCGGGAGTCACCGGGGAGCTGTTTTTT.

In its sample, this clone is medium-sized. The V call is TRBV12-5, the J call TRBJ2-1; 8 positions match TRBD2. CDR1 and CDR2 from the germline V gene are LGHNT and FRNRAP. The CDR3 contains 15 residues. The junction had 5 bases not matched to a gene; V was cut back by 1 base and J by 6 bases. The CDR3 nucleotides read TGTGCTAGTGGTTTGGGCCTTACTAGCGGCAATGAGCAGTTCTTC. Protein: CASGLGLTSGNEQFF.

The rearrangement links TRBV7-6 to TRBJ1-5; D may be TRBD1 (6 bases). Trimming removed 4 bases from V and 4 bases from J, with 26 bases in between. This CDR3 contains 19 residues. Germline V gives CDR1 SGHVS, CDR2 FNYEAQ. The DNA of the CDR3 is TGTGCCAGCAGCTATCGGACAGTTTGTCGCCGAGGATCAAATCAGCCCCAGCATTTT. Translating it yields CASSYRTVCRRGSNQPQHF.

This chain joins TRBV4-1 and TRBJ1-1; D perhaps matches TRBD1 (5 bases). The germline V and J ends were trimmed by 5 bases and 3 bases, with 10 bases remaining between them. Per germline, CDR1 MGHRA and CDR2 YSYEKL. The length of the CDR3 is 13 residues. The chain's CDR3 is CASSIRGDTEAFF. The CDR3 region has the DNA TGCGCCAGCAGCATACGGGGGGACACTGAAGCTTTCTTT.

In this sample, this clone turned up once. CDR3 region: CASIPDSNTDTQYF. CDR3 in DNA: TGTGCCAGCATCCCGGACAGTAACACAGATACGCAGTATTTT. The rearrangement links TRBV7-8 to TRBJ2-3; a weak D match, TRBD1 (6 bases). Germline V gives CDR1 SGHVS, CDR2 FQNEAQ. The CDR3 runs to 14 residues. V shed 7 bases and J shed 2 bases, with 13 bases lying between them.

The sample holds one count of this clone. The chain has TRBV10-1 and TRBJ2-1; D is possibly TRBD2 (5 bases). CDR3 length: 14 amino acids. Germline V lookup: CDR1 WNHNN, CDR2 SYGVQD (reference sequence). Trimming removed 4 bases from V and 12 bases from J, with 19 bases in between. The CDR3 DNA follows: TGCGCCAGCAGTGCCGGGAAGGACCCAACCGTGCAGTTCTTC. Amino acids: CASSAGKDPTVQFF.

The J gene is TRBJ2-3, the V gene TRBV19; 7 bases are a match to TRBD1. The CDR3 covers 15 residues. After removal of 6 bases from V and 4 bases from J, the junction contained 10 bases not matched to a gene. The germline CDR1 and CDR2 sequences are LNHDA and SQIVND (reference sequence). This CDR3 is CASRESRGLADTQYF. The CDR3 nucleotides read TGTGCCAGTAGGGAGTCGAGGGGGCTGGCAGATACGCAGTATTTT. Filled out from reference TRBV19 and TRBJ2-3, the complete variable domain reads DGGITQSPKYLFRKEGQNVTLSCEQNLNHDAMYWYRQDPGQGLRLIYYSQIVNDFQKGDIAEGYSVSREKKESFPLTVTSAQKNPTAFYLCASRESRGLADTQYFGPGTRLTVL.

This clone was counted once. The DNA for the CDR3 is TGTGCCAGCAGCTATGGACAGGGGGCGAAGACCCAGTACTTC. Protein product: CASSYGQGAKTQYF. The V gene is TRBV7-9, the J gene TRBJ2-5; 11 bases line up with TRBD1. Per the germline V gene, CDR1 is SEHNR and CDR2 is FQNEAQ (reference sequence). The V and J ends lost 4 bases and 6 bases, in that order; junction bases with no gene match: 4. CDR3 length: 14 residues.

The chain carries TRBV6-2 or TRBV6-3 and TRBJ1-1; D gene ambiguous. The CDR3 length is 13 residues. Germline-derived CDR1 and CDR2 are MNHEY and SVGEGT. Trimming removed 6 bases at V and 1 base at J, with 9 bases between. Written as DNA, the CDR3 is TGTGCCAGCAGCCGGACGGGGAACACTGAAGCTTTCTTT. Its translation: CASSRTGNTEAFF.

This chain uses TRBV20-1 with TRBJ2-1; 8 bases match TRBD2. Germline V gene sequence: CDR1 DFQATT, CDR2 SNEGSKA (reference sequence). The CDR3 totals 11 residues. The CDR3, as DNA: TGCAGCGGGACTAGGGCCAATGAGCAGTTCTTC. Its translation: CSGTRANEQFF.

In nucleotides, the CDR3 is TGCGCCAGCAGCAACCCGCAGGACGGGGAGCTGTTTTTT. The encoded protein is CASSNPQDGELFF. The chain couples TRBV5-1 to TRBJ2-2; D gene ambiguous. This CDR3 has 13 residues. Germline assignment: CDR1 SGHRS and CDR2 YFSETQ. V shed 4 bases and J shed 7 bases, with 11 bases lying between them.

The chain links TRBV5-1 to TRBJ2-1; a weak D match, TRBD2 (5 bases). With 2 bases removed from V and 2 bases from J, the gap between germline ends came to 8 bases. The CDR3 has 14 amino acids. Looked up from germline, CDR1 is SGHRS and CDR2 is YFSETQ. Written as DNA, the CDR3 is TGCGCCAGCAGCTTCGAGCGGCCCTACAATGAGCAGTTCTTC. Its translation: CASSFERPYNEQFF.

This clone is labeled as medium-sized. V usage is TRBV5-1 and J usage is TRBJ1-6; no reliable D call. The germline V gene has CDR1 SGHRS and CDR2 YFSETQ. The CDR3 is 13 residues long. Trimming stripped 1 base from V and 8 bases from J, with 7 bases between. Here the CDR3 DNA reads TGCGCCAGCAGCTTGAATCCGGATTCACCCCTCCACTTT. Protein sequence: CASSLNPDSPLHF. The full variable domain, rest sourced from reference TRBV5-1 and TRBJ1-6, is KAGVTQTPRYLIKTRGQQVTLSCSPISGHRSVSWYQQTPGQGLQFLFEYFSETQRNKGNFPGRFSGRQFSNSRSEMNVSTLELGDSALYLCASSLNPDSPLHFGNGTRLTVT.

The CDR3 here is CASSLSPRDQPQHF. The CDR3 nucleotides read TGCGCCAGCAGCTTGTCCCCCAGGGATCAGCCCCAGCATTTT. The rearrangement joins TRBV5-1 to TRBJ1-5, with a tentative D call TRBD1 (5 bases). Trimming shortened V by 1 base and J by 5 bases, and 10 bases separated the two germline ends. The CDR3 sequence is 14 residues long. Germline values: CDR1 SGHRS, CDR2 YFSETQ.

The chain couples TRBV9 to TRBJ1-1; tentatively, D is TRBD1 (6 bases). V lost 5 bases and J lost 6, with 17 bases in between. The CDR3 is made up of 14 amino acids. CDR1 is SGDLS and CDR2 is YYNGEE in the germline V gene. For the CDR3, the DNA is TGTGCCAGCAGTGCCCTCACACAGGGATCTGAAGCTTTCTTT. Translated: CASSALTQGSEAFF.

The chain is built from TRBV11-1 and TRBJ2-1, with 12 bases that match TRBD1. V was clipped by 5 bases and J by 8 bases; unmatched bases: 7. Germline lookup yields CDR1 SGHAT and CDR2 FQDESV (reference sequence). CDR3 length: 15 residues. CDR3 in amino acids: CASSLSGQGAYEQFF. CDR3 sequence (DNA): TGTGCCAGCAGCCTCTCGGGACAGGGGGCATATGAGCAGTTCTTC.

The chain recombines TRBV30 with TRBJ1-3; D remains ambiguous. With 4 bases removed from V and 3 bases from J, the gap between germline ends came to 10 bases. This CDR3 is 13 amino acids long. The germline CDR1 and CDR2 sequences are GTSNPN and SVGIG (reference sequence). The CDR3 coding sequence is TGTGCCTGGACTACGGCAAGTGGAAACACCATATATTTT. It yields the protein CAWTTASGNTIYF.

This chain links TRBV6-5 with TRBJ1-1; D not resolved. Trimming left V 6 bases short and J 1 base short, with 15 bases between. The CDR3 is 15 residues long. CDR1 is MNHEY and CDR2 is SVGAGI in the germline V gene. The DNA of the CDR3 is TGTGCCAGCAGCGGTAATAGCAGGTGGAACACTGAAGCTTTCTTT. This encodes CASSGNSRWNTEAFF.